This T cell receptor beta chain was identified in a study of blood T cell repertoires in COVID-19. Study at large: Samples taken during acute and convalescent COVID-19 were collected in the United States, Italy and Spain. PBMCs, B-cell-depleted T cells, or T cells were the source of the cDNA or gDNA that made up the material.

The V and J ends lost 5 bases and 8 bases, in that order; junction bases with no gene match: 7. The CDR3 loop spans 13 amino acids. CDR1 is SQVTM and CDR2 is ANQGSEA in the germline V gene. As originally analysed: Reference gene primer amplification yielded estimated nucleated cell counts. Data came from immunoSEQ multiplex PCR; TCRdb stores just in-frame clones and leaves some out. That table gives V, J and clone size, and the DNA gave D and trimming. The table has more than 250,000 clones, around 83% seen once. Sequencing was done on a sample of peripheral blood. The chain combines TRBV29-1 with TRBJ2-1, with TRBD2 matching 9 bases. The clonotype comes from a man between 18 and 29 years old with active or convalescent COVID-19. The CDR3 DNA reads as TGCAGCGTTTCCGGGACTAGCATCGATGAGCAGTTCTTC. As protein: CSVSGTSIDEQFF.